This TCR beta chain is from a study of blood T cells in healthy people across ages. Together with a sample-barcoded 5' primer, a J-beta primer mix was included in a second PCR lasting about 6 to 12 cycles. Via MiXCR, TCRdb re-called the 5' RACE reads, giving one row per CDR3 protein. The sample has 1.8 million or so distinct CDR3 sequences, 39% seen once. This clonotype originated in a human donor in good health. The sequencing input was blood.

The chain's CDR3 is CASSFPRTGGLNTEAFF. Written as DNA, the CDR3 is TGCGCCAGCAGCTTCCCCAGGACAGGGGGACTAAACACTGAAGCTTTCTTT. This chain joins TRBV5-1 and TRBJ1-1, with TRBD1 matching over 10 bases. V lost 2 bases to trimming and J lost 2 bases; unmatched junction nucleotides: 9. The CDR3 runs 17 residues. The germline CDR1 and CDR2 sequences are SGHRS and YFSETQ. Full variable domain (missing parts from reference TRBV5-1 and TRBJ1-1): KAGVTQTPRYLIKTRGQQVTLSCSPISGHRSVSWYQQTPGQGLQFLFEYFSETQRNKGNFPGRFSGRQFSNSRSEMNVSTLELGDSALYLCASSFPRTGGLNTEAFFGQGTRLTVV.